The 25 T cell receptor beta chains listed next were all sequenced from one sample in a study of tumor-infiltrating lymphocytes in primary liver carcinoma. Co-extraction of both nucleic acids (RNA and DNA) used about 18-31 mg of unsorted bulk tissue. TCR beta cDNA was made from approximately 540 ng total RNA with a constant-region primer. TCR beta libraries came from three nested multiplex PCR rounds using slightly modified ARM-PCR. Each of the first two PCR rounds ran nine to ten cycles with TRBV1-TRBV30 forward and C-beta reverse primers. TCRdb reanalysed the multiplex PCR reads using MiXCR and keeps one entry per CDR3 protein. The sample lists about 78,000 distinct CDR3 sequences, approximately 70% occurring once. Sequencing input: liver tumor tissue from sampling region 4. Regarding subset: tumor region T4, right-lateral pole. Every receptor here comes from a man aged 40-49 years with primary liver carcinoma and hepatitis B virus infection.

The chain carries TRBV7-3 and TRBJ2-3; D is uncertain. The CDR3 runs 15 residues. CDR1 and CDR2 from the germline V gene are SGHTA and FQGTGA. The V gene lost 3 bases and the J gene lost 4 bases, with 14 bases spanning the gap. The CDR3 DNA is TGTGCCAGCAGCTTGACATGGGGTTGGTCAGATACGCAGTATTTT. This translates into CASSLTWGWSDTQYF.

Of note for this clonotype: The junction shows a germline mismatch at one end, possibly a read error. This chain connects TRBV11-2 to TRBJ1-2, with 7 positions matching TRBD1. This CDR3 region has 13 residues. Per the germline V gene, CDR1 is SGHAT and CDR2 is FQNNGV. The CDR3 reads CATSLVQGLGYTF. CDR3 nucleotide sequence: TGTGCCACCAGCTTGGTACAGGGGCTTGGCTACACCTTC.

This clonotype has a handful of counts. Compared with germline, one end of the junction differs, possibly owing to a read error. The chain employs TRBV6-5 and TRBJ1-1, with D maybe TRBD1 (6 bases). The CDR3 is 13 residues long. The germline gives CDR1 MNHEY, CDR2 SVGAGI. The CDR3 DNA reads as TGTGCCAGCAGCACCCCTAGGGACACTGAAGCTTCCTTC. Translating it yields CASSTPRDTEASF.

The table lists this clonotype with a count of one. In DNA, the CDR3 is TGTGCCAGCAGCTACTCTTCGACCAGCGGGAGGGGAAGCGAGTTCTTC. It is translated as CASSYSSTSGRGSEFF. This chain links TRBV11-2 with TRBJ2-1; TRBD2 aligns across 10 bases. The CDR3 loop spans 16 amino acids. Per the germline V gene, CDR1 is SGHAT and CDR2 is FQNNGV. V trimming: 4 bases; J trimming: 14 bases; junction bases outside the gene matches: 17.

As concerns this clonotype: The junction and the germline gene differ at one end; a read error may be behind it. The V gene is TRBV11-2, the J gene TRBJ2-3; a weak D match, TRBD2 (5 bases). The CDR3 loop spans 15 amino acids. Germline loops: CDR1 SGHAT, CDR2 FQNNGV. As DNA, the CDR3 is TGCGCCAGCAGCCACACTAGTGGCTTCGAGGATACGAAGTATTTT. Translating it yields CASSHTSGFEDTKYF.

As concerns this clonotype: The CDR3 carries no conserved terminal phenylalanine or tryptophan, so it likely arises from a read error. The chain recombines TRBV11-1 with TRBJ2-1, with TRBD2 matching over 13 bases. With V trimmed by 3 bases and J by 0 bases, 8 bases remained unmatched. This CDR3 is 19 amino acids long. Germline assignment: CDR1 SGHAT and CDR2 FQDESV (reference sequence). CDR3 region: CASSFRLGLAGASYNEQFY. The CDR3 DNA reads TGTGCCAGCAGCTTTAGACTCGGACTAGCGGGAGCCTCCTACAATGAGCAGTTCTAC.

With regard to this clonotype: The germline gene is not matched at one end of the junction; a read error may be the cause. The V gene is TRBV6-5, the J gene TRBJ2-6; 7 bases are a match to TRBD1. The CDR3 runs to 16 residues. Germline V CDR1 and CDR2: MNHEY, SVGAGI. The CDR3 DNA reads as TGTACCAGCAAGGCATGGGACAGATCCGGGGCCAACGTCCTGACTTTC. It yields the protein CTSKAWDRSGANVLTF.

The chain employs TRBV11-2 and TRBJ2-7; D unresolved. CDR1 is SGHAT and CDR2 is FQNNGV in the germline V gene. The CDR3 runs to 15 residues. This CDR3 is CVRSLPVGISYEQYF. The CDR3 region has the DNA TGTGTCAGGAGCCTACCTGTGGGAATATCCTACGAGCAGTACTTC.

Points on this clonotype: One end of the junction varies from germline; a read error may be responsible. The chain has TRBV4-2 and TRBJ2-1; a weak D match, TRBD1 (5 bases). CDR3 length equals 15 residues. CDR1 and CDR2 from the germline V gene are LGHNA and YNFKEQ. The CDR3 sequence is CASSQLEGAGNVQFF. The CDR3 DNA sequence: TGTGCCAGTAGCCAATTGGAAGGGGCAGGCAATGTGCAGTTCTTC.

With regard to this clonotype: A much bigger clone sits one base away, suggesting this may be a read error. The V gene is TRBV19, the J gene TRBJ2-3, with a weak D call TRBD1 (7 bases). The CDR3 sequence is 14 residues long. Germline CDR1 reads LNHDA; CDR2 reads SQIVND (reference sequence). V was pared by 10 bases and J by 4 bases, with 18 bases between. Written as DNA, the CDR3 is TGTGCCAATAGACCTCAGGGGGGCGCAGATACGCAGTATTTT. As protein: CANRPQGGADTQYF.

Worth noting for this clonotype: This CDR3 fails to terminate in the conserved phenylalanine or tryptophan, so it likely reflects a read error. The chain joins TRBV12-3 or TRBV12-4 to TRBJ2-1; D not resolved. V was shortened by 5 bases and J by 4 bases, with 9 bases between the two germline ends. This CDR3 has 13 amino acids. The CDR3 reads CASSTHGYNEQFL. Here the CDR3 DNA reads TGTGCCAGCAGTACGCATGGGTACAATGAGCAGTTCTTA.

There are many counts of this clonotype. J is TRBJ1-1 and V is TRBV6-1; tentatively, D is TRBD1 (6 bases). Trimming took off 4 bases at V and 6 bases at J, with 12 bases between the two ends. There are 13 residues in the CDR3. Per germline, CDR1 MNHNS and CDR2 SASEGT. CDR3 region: CASSVQGGAEAFF. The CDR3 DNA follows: TGTGCCAGCAGTGTACAGGGAGGAGCTGAAGCTTTCTTT.

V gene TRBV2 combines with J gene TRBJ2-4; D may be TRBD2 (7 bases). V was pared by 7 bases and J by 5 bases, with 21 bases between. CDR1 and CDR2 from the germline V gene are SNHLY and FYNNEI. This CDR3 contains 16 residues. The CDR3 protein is CASTEWGGVGENIQYF. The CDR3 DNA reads TGTGCCAGCACCGAATGGGGGGGCGTTGGGGAAAACATTCAGTACTTC. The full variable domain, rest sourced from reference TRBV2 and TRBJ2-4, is EPEVTQTPSHQVTQMGQEVILRCVPISNHLYFYWYRQILGQKVEFLVSFYNNEISEKSEIFDDQFSVERPDGSNFTLKIRSTKLEDSAMYFCASTEWGGVGENIQYFGAGTRLSVL.

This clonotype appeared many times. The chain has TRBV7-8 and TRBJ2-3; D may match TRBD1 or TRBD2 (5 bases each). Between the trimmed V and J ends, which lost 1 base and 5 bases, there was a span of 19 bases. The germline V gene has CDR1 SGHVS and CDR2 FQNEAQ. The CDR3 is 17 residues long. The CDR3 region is CASSLVMGTRWGDTQYF. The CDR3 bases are TGTGCCAGCAGCTTAGTTATGGGGACGAGGTGGGGAGATACGCAGTATTTT.

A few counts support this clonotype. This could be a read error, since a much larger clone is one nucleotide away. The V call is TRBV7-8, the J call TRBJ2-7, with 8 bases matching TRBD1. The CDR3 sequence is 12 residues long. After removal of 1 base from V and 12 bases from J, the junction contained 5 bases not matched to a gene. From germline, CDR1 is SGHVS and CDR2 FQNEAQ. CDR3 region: CASSLEDRAWYF. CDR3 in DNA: TGTGCCAGCAGCTTAGAGGACAGGGCTTGGTACTTC.

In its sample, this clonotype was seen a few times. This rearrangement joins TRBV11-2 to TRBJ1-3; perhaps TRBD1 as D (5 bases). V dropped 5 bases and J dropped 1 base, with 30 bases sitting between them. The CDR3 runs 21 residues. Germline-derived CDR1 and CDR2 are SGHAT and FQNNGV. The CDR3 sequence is CASSRRAFRGPCSISGNTIYF. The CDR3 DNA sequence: TGTGCCAGCAGCCGGCGGGCTTTCCGGGGACCCTGTTCGATTTCTGGAAACACCATATATTTT.

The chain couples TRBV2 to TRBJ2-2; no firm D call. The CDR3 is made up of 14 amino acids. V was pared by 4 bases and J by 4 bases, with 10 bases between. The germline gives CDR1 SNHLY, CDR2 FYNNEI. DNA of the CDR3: TGTGCCAGCAGTGGAGATCCGGGCACCGGGGAGCTGTTTTTT. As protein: CASSGDPGTGELFF.

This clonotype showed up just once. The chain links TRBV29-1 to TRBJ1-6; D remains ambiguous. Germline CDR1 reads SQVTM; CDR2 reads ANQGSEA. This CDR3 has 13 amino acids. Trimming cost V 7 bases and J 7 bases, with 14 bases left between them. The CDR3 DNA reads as TGCAGCGCTGGACGGCAGGAGAATTCACCCCTCCACTTT. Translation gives CSAGRQENSPLHF.

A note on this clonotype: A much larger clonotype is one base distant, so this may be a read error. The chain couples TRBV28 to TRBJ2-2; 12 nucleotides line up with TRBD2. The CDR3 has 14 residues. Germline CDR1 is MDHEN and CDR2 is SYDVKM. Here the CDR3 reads CVSLTSGSTGELFF. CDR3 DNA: TGTGTCAGCCTGACTAGCGGGAGCACCGGGGAGCTGTTTTTT.

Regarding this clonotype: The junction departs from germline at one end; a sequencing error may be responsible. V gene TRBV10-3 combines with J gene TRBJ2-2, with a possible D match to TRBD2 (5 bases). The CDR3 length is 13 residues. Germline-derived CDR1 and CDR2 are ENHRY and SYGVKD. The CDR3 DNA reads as TGTGGCATCAGTGGGCCGAACACCGGGGAGCTGTCTTTT. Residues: CGISGPNTGELSF.

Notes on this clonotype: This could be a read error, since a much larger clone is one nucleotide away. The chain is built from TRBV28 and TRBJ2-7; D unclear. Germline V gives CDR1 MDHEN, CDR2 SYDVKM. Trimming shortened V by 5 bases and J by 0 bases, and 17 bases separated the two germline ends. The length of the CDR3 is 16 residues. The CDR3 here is CASSAASGGRSYEQYF. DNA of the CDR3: TGTGCCAGCAGTGCTGCCTCCGGCGGACGCTCCTACGAGCAGTACTTC.

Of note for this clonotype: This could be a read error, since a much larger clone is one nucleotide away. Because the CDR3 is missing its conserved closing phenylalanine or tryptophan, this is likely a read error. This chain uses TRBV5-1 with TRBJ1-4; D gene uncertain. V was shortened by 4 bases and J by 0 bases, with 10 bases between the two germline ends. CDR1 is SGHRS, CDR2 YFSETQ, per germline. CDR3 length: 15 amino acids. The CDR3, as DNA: TGCGCCAGCAGCCCGGGGAGTGCAACTAATGAAAAACTGTTTTAT. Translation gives CASSPGSATNEKLFY.

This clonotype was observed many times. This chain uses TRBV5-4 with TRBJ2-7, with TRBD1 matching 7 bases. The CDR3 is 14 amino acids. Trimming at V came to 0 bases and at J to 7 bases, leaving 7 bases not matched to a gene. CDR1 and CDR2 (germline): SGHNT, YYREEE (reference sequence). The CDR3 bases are TGTGCCAGCAGCTTGGACCAGGGGGTCCGAGAGCAGTACTTC. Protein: CASSLDQGVREQYF.

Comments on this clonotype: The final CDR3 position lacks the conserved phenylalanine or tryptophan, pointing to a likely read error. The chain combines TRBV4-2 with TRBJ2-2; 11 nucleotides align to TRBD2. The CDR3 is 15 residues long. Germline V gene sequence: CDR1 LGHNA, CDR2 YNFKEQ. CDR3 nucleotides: TGTACCAGCAGCCAAGAAACTAGCGGGAGTAGGGAGCTGTTTTTA. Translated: CTSSQETSGSRELFL.

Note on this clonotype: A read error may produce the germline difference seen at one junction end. The CDR3 spells CSSNYGGANTEAFF. The CDR3 DNA follows: TGTTCCAGCAATTACGGGGGCGCGAACACTGAAGCTTTCTTT. The chain combines TRBV6-5 with TRBJ1-1, with D tentatively TRBD1 (6 bases). Germline CDR1 is MNHEY and CDR2 is SVGAGI. The CDR3 totals 14 residues.